The TCR beta chain under discussion was sequenced for a study of identical twins (dated by TCRdb to about 2016). Study-level background: To test whether fetal clonotypes persist, the study used deep sequencing on TCR alpha and beta repertoires from monozygotic twins, unrelated adults of various ages, and cord blood. Replicate twin experiments were performed at different times using different library preparation protocols to rule out contamination.

The CDR3 spans 18 residues, from the cysteine through the phenylalanine. Only the CDR3 part of the read is kept: 54 bases, read in frame from the first base. Relative to germline, V is 1 base shorter and J is 5 bases shorter, with 22 bases between their ends. Looking up the germline V gene (reference sequence) yields CDR1 MNHEY and CDR2 SMNVEV. In the case of this clonotype: Its antigen is not yet known. No clone much larger than this one lies a single base away; base qualities are absent.

The paper as a whole reports these results and caveats: Abundant cord blood beta clonotypes had fewer insertions, young adult naive repertoires showed a similar but weaker trend, and memory repertoires showed no such trend. Because the same donors could not be followed over many years, the conclusions depended on cross-sectional statistical analysis. A weaker excess of twin sharing was found in beta out-of-frame sequences because the signal-to-noise ratio was lowered by fewer shared sequences. In monozygotic twins, recombination models systematically underestimated out-of-frame TCR alpha sharing, but the models matched the sharing seen between unrelated individuals. Zero-insertion analyses could be partly confounded by invariant T cells such as MAIT and iNKT, though diverse VJ usage argued against such confounding for most clonotypes. Compared with coincidental sharing between unrelated individuals, an excess of low generation-probability sequences was observed among out-of-frame TCR alpha sequences shared between twins.

Preparation of the library involved 5' RACE. These reads were obtained on an Illumina HiSeq 2000. A universal primer binding site was added through template switching, and the final cDNA carried a unique molecular identifier so that TCR cDNA molecules could be counted accurately. Specific primers in the conserved constant-segment region were used to synthesize first-strand cDNA for TCR alpha and beta chains. To control for contamination, each cDNA library was double barcoded with a SMART-Mk sample barcode plus Illumina barcodes. TruSeq adapter sequences along with Illumina sample barcodes were introduced in two successive PCR steps. The TCR alpha and beta cDNA libraries were sequenced on the Illumina HiSeq platform using custom primers. The paper's processing steps were these. Unique molecular identifiers were extracted from raw reads with MiGEC, and CDR3 positions were determined with MiXCR. For each individual, recombination models were inferred using an EM algorithm with the repgenHMM and IGoR tools. The tcR package in R was used for shared clonotype analysis, with sharing normalized by the product of cloneset sizes. To study raw recombination free of thymic and clonal selection effects, out-of-frame nonproductive sequences were analyzed. TCRdb applied fastp at Q25 and MiXCR to the public reads, then kept only in-frame beta chains. One record per CDR3 amino acid sequence lists the most common genes and DNA. TCRdb's processing, not the authors' own work, is the source of the V and J calls. The sample table records about 200,000 distinct CDR3 sequences; approximately 5.9% of these occur just once. Approximately 14% of the sample is held by the ten biggest clonotypes.

Every donor in the study was a healthy Caucasian. Three pairs of female monozygotic twins, all aged about 18 to 29 years, made up the twin cohort. CD4+ and CD8+ T cell populations were isolated with positive isolation kits from Invitrogen. Another study also made use of these data, one on T cells expressing NK-cell markers. As that second study puts it: Three sorted T-cell subsets (CD3+CD56+NKG2C+, CD3+CD56+NKG2C- and CD3+CD56-NKG2C+) from fewer than 10 donors had their TCR beta-chain repertoires profiled. Among the eight sequenced donors, seven were HCMV-seropositive and one was HCMV-seronegative. In several experiments an anti-gammadeltaTCR antibody was added to restrict sorting to alphabetaTCR-expressing T cells. In a handful of donors, the dominant CD3+CD56+NKG2C+ clonotypes were among the top 10 CD8+ clonotypes and accounted for roughly 1.0-8% of CD8+ T cells. Those dominant clonotypes were again the most abundant among CD3+CD56-NKG2C+ cells in a few donors, at roughly 25-65%. Whether the expanded NKG2C-expressing T cell clones were specific for HCMV antigens was left unclear. All eight donors whose samples were sequenced were randomly selected healthy volunteers, three of them men and five women. HCMV-specific IgG was detected in serum with a commercial ELISA kit to determine HCMV serostatus. Reads were demultiplexed and grouped by UMI with MIGEC, and clonotypes were assembled and quantified with MiTCR. To exclude erroneous sequences, only TCR cDNA sequences supported by at least two reads were retained. The tcR package was used for downstream repertoire analysis, and clonotypes were matched between fractions using CDR3 nucleotide sequence together with V segment. VDJmatch was used to annotate antigen specificity against VDJdb, with one amino acid substitution allowed in CDR3.

Sample: CD8+ T cells sorted from blood. Rearrangement joined TRBV27 to TRBJ2-3; TRBD2 is a possible D gene, resting on 6 matching bases. The source is a woman aged 18-29 years in good health. In nucleotide form, the sequence is TGTGCCAGCAGTTTATTCGCCGTCGGCGGGACCCCGGGAGATACGCAGTATTTT. Translated, this gives CASSLFAVGGTPGDTQYF.